This is a list of T cell receptor beta chains from one sample in a study of cytomegalovirus exposure and HLA in healthy donors. TCRdb's table, derived via immunoSEQ multiplex PCR, lists solely in-frame clones and lacks some. In the table there are roughly 130,000 clones, 80% of which are singletons. The sample taken for sequencing was PBMCs. The source of these receptors is a man aged 40-50 years in good health and CMV-seronegative. The CDR3 runs from the conserved cysteine through the conserved F or W. The D gene is left open where the match is weak. Some rows mark clone size as missing; the rest say once, few, many or name a class of expanded clone.

d_call | j_call | clone_size | v_call | cdr3_nt | cdr3_aa
TRBD1 | TRBJ1-1 | NA | TRBV5-1 | TGCGCCAGCAGCTCCCCAGGGGGAAGAACTGAAGCTTTCTTT | CASSSPGGRTEAFF
NA | TRBJ2-1 | NA | TRBV7-3 | TGTGCCAGCAGCCCCAGGTTTGGTTTCGATGAGCAGTTCTTC | CASSPRFGFDEQFF
TRBD2 | TRBJ2-5 | NA | TRBV28 | TGTGCCAGCAGCCAAGGGCACGGCGGGAGTCCCGAGACCCAGTACTTC | CASSQGHGGSPETQYF
TRBD1 | TRBJ2-6 | NA | TRBV2 | TGTGCCAGCAGGACAGGGGCTGGGGCCAACGTCCTGACTTTC | CASRTGAGANVLTF
NA | TRBJ1-5 | NA | TRBV6-5 | TGTGCCAGCAGTAGGGACATCGCGAGCAATCAGCCCCAGCATTTT | CASSRDIASNQPQHF
NA | TRBJ1-2 | NA | TRBV7-2 | TGTGCCAGCAGCTCTAAATCGGGGGGGGCCTATGGCTACACCTTC | CASSSKSGGAYGYTF
NA | TRBJ1-1 | NA | TRBV30 | TGTGCCTGGAGTGTAGGGGGGGCCACTGAAGCTTTCTTT | CAWSVGGATEAFF
NA | TRBJ2-1 | once | TRBV5-1 | TGCGCCAGCAGCTTGGTTCTGGCTAGCTTTGGCAATGAGCAGTTCTTC | CASSLVLASFGNEQFF
NA | TRBJ2-1 | NA | TRBV2 | TGTGCCAGCATTGGGGCCTATCCCTACAATGAGCAGTTCTTC | CASIGAYPYNEQFF
NA | TRBJ1-5 | NA | TRBV7-2 | TGTGCCAGCAGCCTGGACAGAGGGAGCAATCAGCCCCAGCATTTT | CASSLDRGSNQPQHF
TRBD1 | TRBJ1-1 | NA | TRBV28 | TGTGCCAGCAGTTTAACAGGGGGCCAGTACACTGAAGCTTTCTTT | CASSLTGGQYTEAFF
NA | TRBJ1-1 | NA | TRBV27 | TGTGCCAGCAGTCAGATCTCTGGCACTGAAGCTTTCTTT | CASSQISGTEAFF
TRBD1 | TRBJ1-1 | NA | TRBV10-3 | TGTGCCATCAGTGAGTCGAGGGGGCCCGGGGGGGATGAAGCTTTCTTT | CAISESRGPGGDEAFF
NA | TRBJ2-1 | NA | TRBV10-3 | TGTGCCATCAGGGGGGGGCTAGATGAGCAGTTCTTC | CAIRGGLDEQFF
NA | TRBJ1-3 | once | TRBV6-1 | TGTGCCAGCATTCAACAGGTCAGAAACACCATATATTTT | CASIQQVRNTIYF
NA | TRBJ1-5 | NA | TRBV28 | TGTGCCAGCCGGGTTAGGGAGGCTCAGCCCCAGCATTTT | CASRVREAQPQHF
NA | TRBJ2-1 | NA | TRBV6-4 | TGTGCCAGCAGTGACAATCCGGCGGGGTCCTACAATGAGCAGTTCTTC | CASSDNPAGSYNEQFF
TRBD1 | TRBJ2-7 | NA | TRBV27 | TGTGCCAGCAGCCGACAGGGGGCGTCCAAAACCTACGAGCAGTACTTC | CASSRQGASKTYEQYF
TRBD2 | TRBJ2-7 | few | TRBV6-1 | TGTGCCAGCAAAAACGGGGCGGGGGGACGGGACGAGCAGTACTTC | CASKNGAGGRDEQYF
NA | TRBJ2-7 | NA | TRBV25-1 | TGTGCCAGCAGTGACCCCCACAGGGTTCGGGACGAGCAGTACTTC | CASSDPHRVRDEQYF
NA | TRBJ2-5 | NA | TRBV18 | TGTGCCAGCACCTCAGGGATTTCGGAGACCCAGTACTTC | CASTSGISETQYF
TRBD2 | TRBJ2-5 | NA | TRBV30 | TGTGCCTGGAGTGTGCGGCGGACTAGCGGGACCCAAGAGACCCAGTACTTC | CAWSVRRTSGTQETQYF
TRBD1 | TRBJ1-2 | NA | TRBV11-2 | TGTGCCAGCAGCCCGGGACAGGGTGGGGACTATGGCTACACCTTC | CASSPGQGGDYGYTF
TRBD1 | TRBJ2-7 | few | TRBV30 | TGTGCCTGGTCCATGGGGACAGTGCCCTACGAGCAGTACTTC | CAWSMGTVPYEQYF
TRBD1 | TRBJ2-7 | NA | TRBV5-1 | TGCGCCAGCAGCTTAGGACAGGGCCTGGAGCAGTACTTC | CASSLGQGLEQYF
NA | TRBJ1-4 | once | TRBV27 | TGTGCCACAAGGGAGAGGCCAGGAACTAATGAAAAACTGTTTTTT | CATRERPGTNEKLFF
NA | TRBJ1-1 | NA | TRBV28 | TGTGCCAGCAGTCCCCCGTGGGGGGGGAGGACTGAAGCTTTCTTT | CASSPPWGGRTEAFF
NA | TRBJ1-2 | few | TRBV5-4 | TGTGCCAGCAGCCCAACGGGAGGACAGAGCCACCTATTGGGCTACACCTTC | CASSPTGGQSHLLGYTF
TRBD1 | TRBJ2-1 | few | TRBV13 | TGTGCCAGCACCTCGGGGGACAGGCCTCGCAATGAGCAGTTCTTC | CASTSGDRPRNEQFF
TRBD1 | TRBJ1-2 | NA | TRBV28 | TGTGCCAGCAGTACCGGACAGGGCGGCTATGGCTACACCTTC | CASSTGQGGYGYTF
TRBD1 | TRBJ2-7 | once | TRBV29-1 | TGCAGCGTTGGGGACAGTATTTACGAGCAGTACTTC | CSVGDSIYEQYF
TRBD2 | TRBJ2-7 | NA | TRBV2 | TGTGCCAGCCTTTTTCGGACTAGCGGGAGGGCGGGTTACGAGCAGTACTTC | CASLFRTSGRAGYEQYF
NA | TRBJ2-6 | NA | TRBV11-3 | TGTGCCAGCAGCTTAGGAGGTGCGGGGACTGGGGCCAACGTCCTGACTTTC | CASSLGGAGTGANVLTF
TRBD2 | TRBJ2-7 | NA | TRBV10-1 | TGCGCCAGCAGTGAGTCCAGCGGGAGAGCCTACGAGCAGTACTTC | CASSESSGRAYEQYF
TRBD1 | TRBJ1-3 | NA | TRBV23-1 | TGCGCCAGCAGTCCCGAGGGACAGAGCTCTGGAAACACCATATATTTT | CASSPEGQSSGNTIYF
NA | TRBJ2-7 | few | TRBV7-9 | TGTGCCAGCAGCCCCGGCGGGGTTCAGTCCTACGAGCAGTACTTC | CASSPGGVQSYEQYF
NA | TRBJ1-1 | NA | TRBV18 | TGTGCCAGCTCACCATCCGGGGCGGGGACTGAAGCTTTCTTT | CASSPSGAGTEAFF
NA | TRBJ1-2 | NA | TRBV5-1 | TGCGCCAGCAGCTTGGAAGGGGACTATGGCTACACCTTC | CASSLEGDYGYTF
NA | TRBJ2-7 | NA | TRBV6-5 | TGTGCCAGCAGTTACGGCTGGCAGGGTGGGTACGAGCAGTACTTC | CASSYGWQGGYEQYF
TRBD1 | TRBJ1-1 | few | TRBV11-2 | TGTGCCAGCAGCCCCGGGGACAGGGGTTCTGAAGCTTTCTTT | CASSPGDRGSEAFF
NA | TRBJ1-1 | once | TRBV30 | TGTGCCTGGAGTGTACGGGCTAGGGAGGGCACTGAAGCTTTCTTT | CAWSVRAREGTEAFF
TRBD1 | TRBJ1-3 | NA | TRBV7-9 | TGTGCCAGCAGCCTCCAGGGGGCGTCTGGAAACACCATATATTTT | CASSLQGASGNTIYF
TRBD2 | TRBJ2-5 | few | TRBV5-1 | TGCGCCAGCAGCTTGGGACTAGCGGGGGGGGCTCTCCAAGAGACCCAGTACTTC | CASSLGLAGGALQETQYF
NA | TRBJ1-1 | NA | TRBV28 | TGTGCCAGCAGTTTAACCGACACGGCCACTGAAGCTTTCTTT | CASSLTDTATEAFF
NA | TRBJ2-7 | NA | TRBV7-6 | TGTGCCAGCAGCTTATTCGCGCTCGCCCTGTCCGAGCAGTACTTC | CASSLFALALSEQYF
TRBD1 | TRBJ1-2 | NA | TRBV15 | TGTGCCACCAGCAGAGATCCGACAGGGGGTTATGGCTACACCTTC | CATSRDPTGGYGYTF
TRBD1 | TRBJ1-4 | NA | TRBV2 | TGTGCCAGCAGTGAGACAGGGGCTAATGAAAAACTGTTTTTT | CASSETGANEKLFF
NA | TRBJ1-1 | NA | TRBV12-2 | TGTGCAAGTCGCGCATGGGACAGGGTAGGCACTGAAGCTTTCTTT | CASRAWDRVGTEAFF
TRBD1 | TRBJ2-1 | NA | TRBV2 | TGTGCCAGCAGTGAAGGGCAGGGGGTACGGTTCTTC | CASSEGQGVRFF
TRBD2 | TRBJ2-5 | NA | TRBV29-1 | TGCAGCGTTGTACCACCGGGGGGGGCCCACCTACAAGAGACCCAGTACTTC | CSVVPPGGAHLQETQYF
TRBD1 | TRBJ1-2 | NA | TRBV5-1 | TGCGCCAGCAGCCCCCTGGCCGGGACAGGGGCTCTAGGTGGCTACACCTTC | CASSPLAGTGALGGYTF
NA | TRBJ1-4 | NA | TRBV4-1 | TGCGCCAGCAGCTTACAGGGTGCAGGCGAAAAACTGTTTTTT | CASSLQGAGEKLFF
NA | TRBJ1-1 | NA | TRBV6-6 | TGTGCCAGCAGACAGGGCTTGGGGGCTGAAGCTTTCTTT | CASRQGLGAEAFF
NA | TRBJ1-4 | NA | TRBV28 | TGTGCCAGCAGTACCACACCAACTAATGAAAAACTGTTTTTT | CASSTTPTNEKLFF
NA | TRBJ1-4 | few | TRBV5-1 | TGCGCCAGCAGCTTGGACAGCACCCAAAATGAAAAACTGTTTTTT | CASSLDSTQNEKLFF
NA | TRBJ1-4 | NA | TRBV9 | TGTGCCAGCAGCGGGACAGTAAATGAAAAACTGTTTTTT | CASSGTVNEKLFF